This TCR beta chain is from a study of cytomegalovirus exposure and HLA in healthy donors. Across the study: The approximately 110 validation repertoires, a later analysis reported, used the same platform as the roughly 700 repertoires from the first cohort. Study results and limitations: The listing of roughly 160 TCR beta chains classed them as cytomegalovirus-associated.

Using immunoSEQ multiplex PCR, the repertoire was profiled, and TCRdb retains in-frame clones only, with some absent. The sample records 150,000 to 200,000 clones, about 82% being singletons. Remarks on this clone: Its antigen is undetermined.

The CDR3 contains 16 residues. Germline V gene sequence: CDR1 SGHKS, CDR2 YYEKEE (reference sequence). V was cut by 0 bases and J by 1 base, with 13 bases left in between. The chain recombines TRBV5-5 with TRBJ1-2, with D perhaps TRBD1 (5 bases). The sequence derives from a man aged 25-40 years in good health and CMV-seropositive. Sequencing was done on a sample of PBMCs. Here the CDR3 DNA reads TGTGCCAGCAGCTTGGGGGAACTGACAGATAACTATGGCTACACCTTC. Residues: CASSLGELTDNYGYTF.